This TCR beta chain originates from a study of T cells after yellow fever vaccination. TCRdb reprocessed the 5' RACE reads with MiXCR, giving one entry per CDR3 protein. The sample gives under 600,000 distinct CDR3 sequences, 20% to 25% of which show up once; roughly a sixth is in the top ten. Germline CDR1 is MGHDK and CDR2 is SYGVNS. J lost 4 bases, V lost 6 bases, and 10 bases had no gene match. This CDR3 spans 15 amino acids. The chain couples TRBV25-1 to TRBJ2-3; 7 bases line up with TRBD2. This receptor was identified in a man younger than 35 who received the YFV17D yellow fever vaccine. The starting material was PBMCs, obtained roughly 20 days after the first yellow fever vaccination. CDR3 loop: CASSLGGVPPDTQYF. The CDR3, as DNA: TGTGCCAGCAGCTTGGGGGGGGTACCGCCAGATACGCAGTATTTT.